Following are 25 T cell receptor beta chains from one sample sequenced in a study of low-dose radiotherapy and immunotherapy resistance in tumors. Primers targeting TRAV and TRBV primed first-strand cDNA, covering alpha and beta chains. With a V-primer adapter and a constant-region primer, TCRs were amplified for approximately 20 PCR cycles. Using its own MiXCR run on the reads, TCRdb lists one record per CDR3 protein. The sample records tens of thousands of distinct CDR3 sequences, around 18% being singletons. The sample's time point: before trial treatment. The sample in question was PBMCs, obtained before treatment. The receptors were gathered from a male donor with prostate cancer.

This clonotype was observed many times. The V and J genes are TRBV7-3 and TRBJ2-1; TRBD2 matches at 7 bases. V lost 5 bases and J lost 8; bases outside the gene matches: 21. Germline CDR1 reads SGHTA; CDR2 reads FQGTGA. CDR3 size: 18 residues. In DNA, the CDR3 is TGTGCCAGCAGCCCCTACGAAGTGAGCGGGATTTTCCGCGATGAGCAGTTCTTC. It is translated as CASSPYEVSGIFRDEQFF.

This clonotype has ten or more counts. This chain uses TRBV5-1 with TRBJ1-2; D may be TRBD1 (6 bases). The CDR3 length is 14 residues. The V gene's germline CDR1 is SGHRS and CDR2 YFSETQ. The V end was cut by 2 bases, the J end by 4 bases, with 12 bases between. The CDR3 reads CASSFNREVYGYTF. Here the CDR3 DNA reads TGCGCCAGCAGCTTTAACAGGGAGGTCTATGGCTACACCTTC.

This clonotype has ten or more counts. This sequence joins TRBV2 and TRBJ2-3; D remains ambiguous. The CDR3 has 13 amino acids. Trimming removed 1 base from V and 5 bases from J, with 7 bases in between. From germline, CDR1 is SNHLY and CDR2 FYNNEI. CDR3 residues: CASSEVPGDTQYF. CDR3 coding DNA: TGTGCCAGCAGTGAAGTCCCAGGAGATACGCAGTATTTT.

This clonotype was seen ten or more times. The rearrangement joins TRBV6-2 or TRBV6-3 to TRBJ2-7, with D hard to call. CDR1 and CDR2 from the germline V gene are MNHEY and SVGEGT. Trimming left V 2 bases short and J 2 bases short, with 16 bases between. The CDR3 sequence is 16 residues long. CDR3 protein: CASSYGPDPIPYEQYF. The CDR3 DNA follows: TGTGCCAGCAGTTACGGGCCGGATCCTATTCCCTACGAGCAGTACTTC.

Comments on this clonotype: An end of the junction does not agree with germline; a read error may underlie this. The chain links TRBV2 to TRBJ2-7; TRBD2 agrees at 8 bases. CDR1 is SNHLY and CDR2 is FYNNEI in the germline V gene. This CDR3 spans 10 amino acids. CDR3 in DNA: TGTGCCAGCAACCGAGCGGGGGAAGTCTTC. Translated: CASNRAGEVF.

The table lists this clonotype with many counts. The chain joins TRBV6-5 to TRBJ2-2; TRBD1 matches at 8 bases. Trimming at V came to 7 bases and at J to 4 bases, leaving 14 bases not matched to a gene. From germline, CDR1 is MNHEY and CDR2 SVGAGI. The CDR3 has 17 amino acids. CDR3 sequence (DNA): TGTGCCAGCAAACCGGACAGGGCTGGTATTTTCACCGGGGAGCTGTTTTTT. It translates to CASKPDRAGIFTGELFF.

To note about this clonotype: Relative to the germline gene, one junction end is altered; a read error may explain this. The rearrangement links TRBV12-3 or TRBV12-4 to TRBJ1-5; D ambiguous. This CDR3 is 13 amino acids long. The CDR3: CASSQQSSQPQHF. DNA for the CDR3: TGTGCCAGCAGTCAGCAGAGCAGTCAGCCCCAGCATTTT.

This clonotype was seen ten or more times. V and J are TRBV7-2 and TRBJ1-2; no reliable D call. The V end was cut by 1 base, the J end by 2 bases, with 2 bases between. The CDR3 is made up of 12 amino acids. Germline lookup yields CDR1 SGHTA and CDR2 FQGNSA. The CDR3 nucleotides are TGTGCCAGCAGCTTAGGAAACTATGGCTACACCTTC. As protein: CASSLGNYGYTF.

The table lists this clonotype with many counts. The rearrangement links TRBV19 to TRBJ2-7, with 8 bases identical to TRBD2. CDR3 size: 18 residues. V lost 5 bases, J lost 0 bases, and 15 bases stayed unmatched. Germline CDR1 is LNHDA and CDR2 is SQIVND (reference sequence). CDR3 sequence: CASSPAKSSGFSSYEQYF. CDR3 sequence (DNA): TGTGCCAGTAGTCCCGCGAAGTCTAGCGGGTTTAGCTCCTACGAGCAGTACTTC. The complete variable domain, with remaining parts taken from reference TRBV19 and TRBJ2-7, reads DGGITQSPKYLFRKEGQNVTLSCEQNLNHDAMYWYRQDPGQGLRLIYYSQIVNDFQKGDIAEGYSVSREKKESFPLTVTSAQKNPTAFYLCASSPAKSSGFSSYEQYFGPGTRLTVT.

The chain links TRBV10-1 to TRBJ2-7; 9 nucleotides agree with TRBD1. Trimming cost V 8 bases and J 0 bases; bases outside gene matches: 11. The germline gives CDR1 WNHNN, CDR2 SYGVQD (reference sequence). This CDR3 is built from 16 residues. CDR3 residues: CASGGTGSDSSYEQYF. The DNA for the CDR3 is TGCGCCAGCGGAGGGACAGGGTCTGATAGCTCCTACGAGCAGTACTTC.

This clonotype was seen at least ten times. The gene calls are TRBV20-1 and TRBJ1-2, with D unresolved. The V gene lost 3 bases and the J gene lost 5 bases, with 10 bases spanning the gap. Germline V gene lookup returns CDR1 DFQATT and CDR2 SNEGSKA (reference sequence). The CDR3 extends over 12 amino acids. The CDR3 protein is CSASENGYGYTF. DNA of the CDR3: TGCAGTGCTAGCGAAAACGGTTATGGCTACACCTTC.

The sample holds many counts of this clonotype. The V gene is TRBV14, the J gene TRBJ1-2; the D is unclear. The CDR3 extends over 13 amino acids. V gave up 0 bases and J gave up 8 bases, with 10 bases separating them. Germline lookup yields CDR1 SGHDN and CDR2 FVKESK. The CDR3 sequence is CASSQEAARGYTF. Here the CDR3 DNA reads TGTGCCAGCAGCCAAGAGGCCGCACGGGGCTACACCTTC.

Ten or more counts support this clonotype. V gene TRBV6-1 combines with J gene TRBJ1-5; D perhaps matches TRBD1 (6 bases). The CDR3 is 15 amino acids. Germline lookup yields CDR1 MNHNS and CDR2 SASEGT. V was clipped by 4 bases and J by 6 bases, with 16 bases between them. For the CDR3, the DNA is TGTGCCAGCAGTGCGTCCTGGGGGCCGGCTCAGCCCCAGCATTTT. This codes for CASSASWGPAQPQHF.

In this sample, this clonotype turned up many times. The rearrangement uses TRBV5-6 and TRBJ2-7; TRBD2 might be the D (5 bases). V was clipped by 4 bases and J by 2 bases, with 13 bases between them. Germline lookup yields CDR1 SGHDT and CDR2 YYEEEE. There are 14 residues in the CDR3. The CDR3 region has the DNA TGTGCCAGCAGCCCCGGGCCGGGAACCTACGAGCAGTACTTC. It encodes CASSPGPGTYEQYF.

This clonotype is labeled as medium-sized (0.01 to 0.1%). The chain links TRBV6-2 or TRBV6-3 to TRBJ2-1; the D call may be TRBD1 or TRBD2 (6 bases each). Germline values: CDR1 MNHEY, CDR2 SVGEGT. Trimming cost V 2 bases and J 9 bases, with 11 bases left between them. The CDR3 is 13 residues long. As DNA, the CDR3 is TGTGCCAGCAGTTACGAGGGGGGCGGTGAGCAGTTCTTC. It is translated as CASSYEGGGEQFF.

To note about this clonotype: Germline and junction disagree at one end, which may indicate a read error. The rearrangement links TRBV29-1 to TRBJ2-5; the D gene is possibly TRBD2 (5 bases). This CDR3 is built from 13 residues. Germline-derived CDR1 and CDR2 are SQVTM and ANQGSEA. CDR3: CSVGRRSQETQYF. The DNA of the CDR3 is TGCAGCGTTGGCAGGAGGTCTCAAGAGACTCAGTACTTC.

By frequency in the sample, this clonotype is medium-sized (0.01 to 0.1%). V and J are TRBV28 and TRBJ2-5; 8 bases map to TRBD1. The V and J ends lost 4 bases and 9 bases, in that order; junction bases with no gene match: 13. Per germline, CDR1 MDHEN and CDR2 SYDVKM. The CDR3 contains 15 residues. The DNA for the CDR3 is TGTGCCAGCAGTTCGACAGGGGCCGCAGTGGGGGCCCAGTACTTC. This codes for CASSSTGAAVGAQYF.

This clonotype has a count of ten or more. The V and J genes are TRBV2 and TRBJ2-7, with 9 bases that match TRBD1. In germline, CDR1 is SNHLY, CDR2 FYNNEI. The CDR3 contains 14 residues. V shed 9 bases and J 3 bases; nucleotides not matched to a gene: 9. In nucleotides, the CDR3 is TGTGCCAGTGAGTTGGACAGGGGCCTCTACGAGCAGTACTTC. Its protein product is CASELDRGLYEQYF.

This clonotype was found many times. This chain connects TRBV7-9 to TRBJ2-2, with 7 bases lining up with TRBD1. The CDR3 length is 13 residues. CDR1 and CDR2 from the germline V gene are SEHNR and FQNEAQ (reference sequence). The J segment lost 5 bases and the V segment lost 6 bases, leaving 3 bases of the junction unmatched. CDR3 in DNA: TGTGCCAGCAGGCTGACAGGGACCGGGGAGCTGTTTTTT. Protein: CASRLTGTGELFF.

The V and J genes are TRBV5-1 and TRBJ2-2, with a possible D match to TRBD1 (5 bases). The germline V gene encodes CDR1 SGHRS and CDR2 YFSETQ. Deletions cut 4 bases from V and 2 bases from J, with 15 bases between. This CDR3 has 16 residues. CDR3 coding DNA: TGCGCCAGCAGCCCTCGACAGCACCTTAACACCGGGGAGCTGTTTTTT. Encoded protein: CASSPRQHLNTGELFF.

The chain has TRBV2 and TRBJ2-2, with D possibly matching TRBD1 (6 bases). The CDR3 extends over 14 amino acids. CDR1 SNHLY and CDR2 FYNNEI come from the germline V gene. V gave up 2 bases and J gave up 5 bases, with 9 bases separating them. CDR3 residues: CASSERQGTGELFF. In DNA, the CDR3 is TGTGCCAGCAGTGAAAGGCAGGGGACCGGGGAGCTGTTTTTT. The full variable domain, in which reference TRBV2 and TRBJ2-2 provide the parts outside the CDR3, is EPEVTQTPSHQVTQMGQEVILRCVPISNHLYFYWYRQILGQKVEFLVSFYNNEISEKSEIFDDQFSVERPDGSNFTLKIRSTKLEDSAMYFCASSERQGTGELFFGEGSRLTVL.

This clonotype was detected only a few times. The J gene is TRBJ1-6, the V gene TRBV5-1, with 11 bases lining up with TRBD1. Germline lookup yields CDR1 SGHRS and CDR2 YFSETQ. The CDR3 has 15 residues. J was trimmed by 7 bases and V by 4 bases; bases with no gene match: 4. The CDR3: CASSTDRGPNSPLHF. The CDR3, as DNA: TGCGCCAGCAGCACGGACAGGGGGCCGAATTCACCCCTCCACTTT.

This clonotype was counted many times. The chain recombines TRBV6-4 with TRBJ2-3; D is unresolved. CDR3 length: 13 amino acids. From germline, CDR1 is MRHNA and CDR2 SNTAGT. The ends were cut back, 0 bases at V and 6 bases at J, with 7 bases in the middle. The CDR3 sequence is CASSDSARDTQYF. CDR3 coding DNA: TGTGCCAGCAGTGACTCAGCTCGGGATACGCAGTATTTT.

This clonotype was seen a single time. A far larger clone is one nucleotide away, so this likely arose from a read error. The CDR3 DNA sequence: TGCAGCGTGGGAGGATACAATGAGCAGTACTTC. It translates to CSVGGYNEQYF. The V gene is TRBV29-1, the J gene TRBJ2-7; TRBD2 is a possible D gene (6 bases). Trimming removed 6 bases from V and 7 bases from J, with 13 bases in between. CDR3 length equals 11 residues. CDR1 is SQVTM, CDR2 ANQGSEA, per germline.

This clonotype was detected many times. This chain joins TRBV30 and TRBJ1-5; 8 bases are a match to TRBD1. V trimming: 4 bases; J trimming: 5 bases; junction bases outside the gene matches: 4. Germline loops: CDR1 GTSNPN, CDR2 SVGIG (reference sequence). This CDR3 is 13 amino acids long. CDR3 sequence (DNA): TGTGCCTGGAAGGCCAGGGGGCATCAGCCCCAGCATTTT. Its translation: CAWKARGHQPQHF. Based on the CDR3 plus reference TRBV30 and TRBJ1-5, the full variable domain is SQTIHQWPATLVQPVGSPLSLECTVEGTSNPNLYWYRQAAGRGLQLLFYSVGIGQISSEVPQNLSASRPQDRQFILSSKKLLLSDSGFYLCAWKARGHQPQHFGDGTRLSIL.